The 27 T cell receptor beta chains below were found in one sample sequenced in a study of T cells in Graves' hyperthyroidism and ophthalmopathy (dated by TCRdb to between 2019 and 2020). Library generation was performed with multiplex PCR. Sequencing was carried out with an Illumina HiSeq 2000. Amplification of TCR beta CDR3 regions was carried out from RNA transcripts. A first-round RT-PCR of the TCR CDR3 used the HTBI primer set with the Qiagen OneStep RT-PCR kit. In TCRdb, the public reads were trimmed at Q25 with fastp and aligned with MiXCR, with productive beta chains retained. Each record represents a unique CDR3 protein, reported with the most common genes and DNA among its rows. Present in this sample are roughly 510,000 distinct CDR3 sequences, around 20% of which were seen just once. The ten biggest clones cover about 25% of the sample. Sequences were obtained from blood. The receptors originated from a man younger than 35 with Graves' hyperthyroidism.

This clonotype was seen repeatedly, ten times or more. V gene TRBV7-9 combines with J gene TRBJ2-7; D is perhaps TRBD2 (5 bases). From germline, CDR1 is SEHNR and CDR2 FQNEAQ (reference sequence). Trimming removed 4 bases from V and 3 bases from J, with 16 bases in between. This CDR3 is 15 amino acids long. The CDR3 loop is CASSSSPRRNYEQYF. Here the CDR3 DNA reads TGTGCCAGCAGCTCCTCCCCCCGGAGGAACTACGAGCAGTACTTC.

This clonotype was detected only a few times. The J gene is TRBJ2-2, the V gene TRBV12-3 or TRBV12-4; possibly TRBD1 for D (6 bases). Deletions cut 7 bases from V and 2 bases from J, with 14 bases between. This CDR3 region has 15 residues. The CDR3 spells CASTLSGVNTGELFF. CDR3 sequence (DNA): TGTGCCAGCACCTTGTCAGGGGTCAACACCGGGGAGCTGTTTTTT.

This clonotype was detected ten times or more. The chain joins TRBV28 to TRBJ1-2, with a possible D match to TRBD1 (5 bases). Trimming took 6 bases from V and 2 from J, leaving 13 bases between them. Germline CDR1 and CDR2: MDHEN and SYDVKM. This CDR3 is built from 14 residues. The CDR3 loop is CASRSLKGNYGYTF. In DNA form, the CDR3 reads TGTGCCAGCAGATCTCTTAAGGGGAACTATGGCTACACCTTC.

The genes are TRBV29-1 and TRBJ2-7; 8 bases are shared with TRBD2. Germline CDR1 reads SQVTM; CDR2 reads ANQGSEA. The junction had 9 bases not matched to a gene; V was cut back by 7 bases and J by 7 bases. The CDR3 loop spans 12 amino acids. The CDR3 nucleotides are TGCAGCGCCCTCGGCCGGGGGGGAGAGCAGTACTTC. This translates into CSALGRGGEQYF.

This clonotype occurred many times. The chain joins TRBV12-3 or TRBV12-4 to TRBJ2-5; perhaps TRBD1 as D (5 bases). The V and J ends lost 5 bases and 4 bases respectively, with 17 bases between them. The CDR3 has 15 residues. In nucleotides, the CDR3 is TGTGCCAGCAGTCCCCCGACAGACCTGCGAGAGACCCAGTACTTC. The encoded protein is CASSPPTDLRETQYF.

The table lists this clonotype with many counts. The CDR3 sequence: CASSPNAYEQYF. CDR3 nucleotides: TGTGCCAGTAGTCCGAACGCCTACGAGCAGTACTTC. The chain combines TRBV19 with TRBJ2-7; D not resolved. The V gene lost 5 bases and the J gene lost 2 bases, with 7 bases spanning the gap. Germline values: CDR1 LNHDA, CDR2 SQIVND (reference sequence). This CDR3 has 12 residues.

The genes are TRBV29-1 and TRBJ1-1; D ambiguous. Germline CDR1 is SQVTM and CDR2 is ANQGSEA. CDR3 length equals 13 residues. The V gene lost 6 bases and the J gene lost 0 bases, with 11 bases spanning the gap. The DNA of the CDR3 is TGCAGCGTCGTTCGGTTAGTGAACACTGAAGCTTTCTTT. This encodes CSVVRLVNTEAFF.

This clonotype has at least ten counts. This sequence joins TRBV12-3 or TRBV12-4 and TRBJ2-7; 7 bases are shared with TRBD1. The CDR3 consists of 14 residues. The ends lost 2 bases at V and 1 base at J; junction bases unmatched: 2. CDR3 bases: TGTGCCAGCAGTTTATTGGACAGGTCCTACGAGCAGTACTTC. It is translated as CASSLLDRSYEQYF.

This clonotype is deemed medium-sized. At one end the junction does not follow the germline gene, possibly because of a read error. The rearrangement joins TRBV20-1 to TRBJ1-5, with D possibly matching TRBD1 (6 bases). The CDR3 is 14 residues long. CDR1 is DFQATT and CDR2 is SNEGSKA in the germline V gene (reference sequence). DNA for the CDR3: TGCAGTGCTAGAGATCTGGGGGGCAACCAGCCCCAGCATTTT. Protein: CSARDLGGNQPQHF.

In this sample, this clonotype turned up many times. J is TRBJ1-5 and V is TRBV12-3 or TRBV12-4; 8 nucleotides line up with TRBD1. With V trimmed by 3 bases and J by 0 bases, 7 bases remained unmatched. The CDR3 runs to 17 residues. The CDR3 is CASSLGRGPHSNQPQHF. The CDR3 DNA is TGTGCCAGCAGTTTGGGCAGGGGGCCCCATAGCAATCAGCCCCAGCATTTT.

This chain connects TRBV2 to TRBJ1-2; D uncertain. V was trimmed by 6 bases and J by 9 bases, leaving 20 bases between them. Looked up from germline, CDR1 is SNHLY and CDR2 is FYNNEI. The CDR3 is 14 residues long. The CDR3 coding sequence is TGTGCCAGCAGACCCCCACAGCTTGGGGAACGCTACACCTTC. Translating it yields CASRPPQLGERYTF.

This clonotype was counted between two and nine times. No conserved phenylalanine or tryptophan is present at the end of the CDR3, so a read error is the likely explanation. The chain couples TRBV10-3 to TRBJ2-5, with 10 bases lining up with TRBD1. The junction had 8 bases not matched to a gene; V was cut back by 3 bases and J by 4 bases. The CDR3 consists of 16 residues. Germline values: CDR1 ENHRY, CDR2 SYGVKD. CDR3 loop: CAISESPGQGIETQYL. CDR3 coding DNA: TGTGCCATCAGTGAATCACCGGGACAGGGGATAGAGACCCAGTACCTC.

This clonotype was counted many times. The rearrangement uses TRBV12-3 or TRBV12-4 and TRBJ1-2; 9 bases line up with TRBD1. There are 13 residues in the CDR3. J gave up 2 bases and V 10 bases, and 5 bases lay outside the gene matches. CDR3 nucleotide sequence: TGTGCCACCCTAACAGGGGGCAACTATGGCTACACCTTC. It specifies CATLTGGNYGYTF.

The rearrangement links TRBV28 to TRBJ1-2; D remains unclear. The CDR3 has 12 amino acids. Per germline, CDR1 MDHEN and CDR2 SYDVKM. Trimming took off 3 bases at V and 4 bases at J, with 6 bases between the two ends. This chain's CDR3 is CASSFSLYGYTF. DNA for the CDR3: TGTGCCAGCAGTTTTAGTCTCTATGGCTACACCTTC.

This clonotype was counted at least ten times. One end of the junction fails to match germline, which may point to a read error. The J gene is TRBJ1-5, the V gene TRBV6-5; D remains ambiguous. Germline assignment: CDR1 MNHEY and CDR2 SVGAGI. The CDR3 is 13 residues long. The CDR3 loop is CASSHSDRQPQHF. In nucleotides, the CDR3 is TGTGCCAGCAGTCACTCTGACCGCCAGCCCCAGCATTTT.

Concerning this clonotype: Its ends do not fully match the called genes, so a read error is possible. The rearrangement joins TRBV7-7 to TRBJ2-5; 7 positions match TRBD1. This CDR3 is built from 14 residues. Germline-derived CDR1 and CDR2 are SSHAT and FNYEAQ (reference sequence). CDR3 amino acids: CASSLATGTETQYF. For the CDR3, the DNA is TGTGCTAGCAGCTTAGCGACAGGGACGGAGACCCAGTACTTC. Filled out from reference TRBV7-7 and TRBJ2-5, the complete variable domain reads GAGVSQSPRYKVTKRGQDVTLRCDPISSHATLYWYQQALGQGPEFLTYFNYEAQPDKSGLPSDRFSAERPEGSISTLTIQRTEQRDSAMYRCASSLATGTETQYFGPGTRLLVL.

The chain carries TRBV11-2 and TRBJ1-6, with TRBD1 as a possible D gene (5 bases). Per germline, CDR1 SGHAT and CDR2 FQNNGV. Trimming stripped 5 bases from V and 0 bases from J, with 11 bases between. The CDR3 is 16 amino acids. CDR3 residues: CASSTRQSSYNSPLHF. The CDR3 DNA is TGTGCCAGCAGCACCAGACAGAGCTCCTATAATTCACCCCTCCACTTT.

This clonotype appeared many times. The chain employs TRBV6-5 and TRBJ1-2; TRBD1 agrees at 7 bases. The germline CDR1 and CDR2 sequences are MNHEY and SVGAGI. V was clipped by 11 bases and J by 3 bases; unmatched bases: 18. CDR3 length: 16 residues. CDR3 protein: CAALPSQQGWYYGYTF. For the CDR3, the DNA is TGTGCCGCCTTACCCAGCCAACAGGGGTGGTACTATGGCTACACCTTC.

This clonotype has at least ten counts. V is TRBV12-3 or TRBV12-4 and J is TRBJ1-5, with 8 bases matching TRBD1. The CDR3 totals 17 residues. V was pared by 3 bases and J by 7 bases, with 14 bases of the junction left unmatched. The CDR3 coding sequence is TGTGCCAGCAGTTTTACAGGAAGAGACAGGGGAGGACAGCCCCAGCATTTT. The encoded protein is CASSFTGRDRGGQPQHF.

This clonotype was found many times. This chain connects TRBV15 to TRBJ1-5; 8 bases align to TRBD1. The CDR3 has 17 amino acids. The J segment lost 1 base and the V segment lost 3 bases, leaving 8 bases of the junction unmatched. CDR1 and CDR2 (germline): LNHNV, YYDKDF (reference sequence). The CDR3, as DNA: TGTGCCACCAGCAGCACAAGACAGGGGATAAGCAATCAGCCCCAGCATTTT. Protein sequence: CATSSTRQGISNQPQHF.

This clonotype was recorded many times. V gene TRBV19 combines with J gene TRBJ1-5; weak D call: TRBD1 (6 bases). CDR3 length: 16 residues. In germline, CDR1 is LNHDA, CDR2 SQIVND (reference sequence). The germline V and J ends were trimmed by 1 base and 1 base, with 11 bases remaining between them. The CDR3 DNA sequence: TGTGCCAGTAGTATAGCCCTAGGGGGGAGCAATCAGCCCCAGCATTTT. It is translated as CASSIALGGSNQPQHF.

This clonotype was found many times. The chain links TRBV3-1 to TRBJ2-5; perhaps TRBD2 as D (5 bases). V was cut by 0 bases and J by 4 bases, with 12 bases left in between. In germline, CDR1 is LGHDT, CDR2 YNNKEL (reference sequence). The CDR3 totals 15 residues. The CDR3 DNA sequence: TGTGCCAGCAGCCAAGAAGGGCTAGGAGGAGAGACCCAGTACTTC. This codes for CASSQEGLGGETQYF.

The CDR3 sequence is CASSYSHSTYEQYF. DNA of the CDR3: TGTGCCAGCAGTTACTCCCACTCCACGTACGAGCAGTACTTC. V usage is TRBV6-5 and J usage is TRBJ2-7; D remains ambiguous. The germline gives CDR1 MNHEY, CDR2 SVGAGI. The CDR3 totals 14 residues. V gave up 0 bases and J gave up 4 bases, with 10 bases separating them.

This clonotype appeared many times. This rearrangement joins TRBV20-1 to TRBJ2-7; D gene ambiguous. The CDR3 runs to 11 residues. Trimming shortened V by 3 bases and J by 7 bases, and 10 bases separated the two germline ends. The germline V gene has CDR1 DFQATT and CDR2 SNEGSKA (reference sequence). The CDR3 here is CSASSLGEQYF. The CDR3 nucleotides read TGCAGTGCTAGTTCTTTGGGGGAGCAGTACTTC.

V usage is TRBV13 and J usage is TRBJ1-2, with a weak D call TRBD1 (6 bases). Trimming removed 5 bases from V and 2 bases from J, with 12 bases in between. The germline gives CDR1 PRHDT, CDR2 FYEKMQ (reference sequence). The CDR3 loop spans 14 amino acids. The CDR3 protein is CASSKHGQNYGYTF. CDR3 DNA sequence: TGTGCCAGCAGCAAACACGGACAGAACTATGGCTACACCTTC.

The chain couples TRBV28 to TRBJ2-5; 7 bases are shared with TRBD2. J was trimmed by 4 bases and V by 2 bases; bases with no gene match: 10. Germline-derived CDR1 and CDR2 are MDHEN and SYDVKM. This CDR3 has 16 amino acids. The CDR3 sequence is CASSLGREWLGETQYF. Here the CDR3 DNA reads TGTGCCAGCAGTTTAGGGCGGGAGTGGCTTGGAGAGACCCAGTACTTC.

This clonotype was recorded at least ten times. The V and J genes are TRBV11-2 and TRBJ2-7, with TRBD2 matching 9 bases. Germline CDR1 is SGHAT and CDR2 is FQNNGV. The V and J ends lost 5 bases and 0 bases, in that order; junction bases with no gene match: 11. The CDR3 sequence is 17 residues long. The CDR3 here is CASSLPRTSVFSYEQYF. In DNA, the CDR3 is TGTGCCAGCAGCCTCCCCCGGACTAGCGTTTTCTCCTACGAGCAGTACTTC.